This T cell receptor (beta chain) was recorded in a study of beta chain features in type 1 diabetes. Sorted CD4+ subsets: naive, central memory, regulatory, stem cell-like memory (CD45RO/CCR7/CD25/CD127/CD95/CD27 panel). Concerning this clone: The antigen remains unidentified.

Study-level findings and limits: The study found moderately but significantly shorter TCRB CDR3s in all four CD4+ subsets of Type 1 diabetes patients. Patients with type 1 diabetes showed fewer VDJ junction insertions and more deletions.

Trimming removed 8 bases at V and 1 base at J, with 17 bases between. Germline loops: CDR1 MNHEY, CDR2 SMNVEV (reference sequence). The length of the CDR3 is 15 residues. The study reverse transcribed the entire isolated RNA, so it sequenced expressed TCRB transcripts. Repertoires were generated with immunoSEQ multiplex PCR, while TCRdb's copy carries only in-frame clones and drops some. Seen here are 600,000 to 700,000 clones, around 12% observed once, and the top ten hold 0.09% to 0.15%. The chain is built from TRBV27 and TRBJ1-1; D not certain. The specimen was naive CD4+ T cells from blood. This receptor was obtained from a man aged 25-45 years with type 1 diabetes. The CDR3 bases are TGTGCCAGCCGGAGTGGTGGCGGTGCGAACACTGAAGCTTTCTTT. Translating it yields CASRSGGGANTEAFF.